The clone carrying this TCR beta chain was observed a few times. The antigen remains undetermined. CDR1 SGHTA and CDR2 FQGNSA come from the germline V gene. CDR3 length equals 12 residues. V was trimmed by 5 bases and J by 4 bases, leaving 7 bases between them. The entry originates in a study of CD8 T cells in ankylosing spondylitis. Study-level findings and limits: Reportedly, matched ankylosing spondylitis synovial fluid was significantly enriched for disease-linked clones.

Researchers built TCR beta libraries using quantitative 5'-RACE with molecular barcodes. TCRdb recomputed calls from the 5' RACE reads with MiXCR, one row per CDR3 protein. The sample lists approximately 190,000 distinct CDR3 sequences, 10% to 15% occurring once. Sequences were obtained from blood, either unsorted or a sorted T cell fraction (not recorded which). This receptor was identified in a female donor with ankylosing spondylitis or in good health (not recorded which). The J gene is TRBJ2-3, the V gene TRBV7-2, with D unclear. The DNA for the CDR3 is TGTGCCAGCAGCCGACCCCCAGATACGCAGTATTTT. Amino acids: CASSRPPDTQYF.